This is a list of T cell receptor beta chains from one sample in a study of blood T cell repertoires in COVID-19. Sequencing was performed with immunoSEQ multiplex PCR; in TCRdb, only in-frame clones are kept and a portion is missing. This sample has approximately 260,000 clones; just over 90% occur once, and the top ten carry 1.5% to 2%. The sample consisted of PBMCs or T cells enriched from blood (not recorded which). These receptors came from a woman between 18 and 29 years old who had recovered from COVID-19. The CDR3 runs from the conserved cysteine through the conserved F or W. D genes are given only for firm matches. Clone size appears in some rows only: once, few, many, or a class for an expanded clone.

NA,TRBV18,TRBD1,TRBJ1-2,TGTGCCAGCTCACCAGGAGGGGGCCTTTCCACTAACTATGGCTACACCTTC,CASSPGGGLSTNYGYTF
NA,TRBV19,NA,TRBJ2-3,TGTGCCAGTAGTATTAGAGTTAGCACAGATACGCAGTATTTT,CASSIRVSTDTQYF
NA,TRBV9,NA,TRBJ1-2,TGTGCCAGCAGCGAGGGAGTTACTAACTATGGCTACACCTTC,CASSEGVTNYGYTF
NA,TRBV9,TRBD1,TRBJ1-1,TGTGCCAGCAGCGGACAGGGTATGAACACTGAAGCTTTCTTT,CASSGQGMNTEAFF
NA,TRBV9,NA,TRBJ2-6,TGTGCCAGCGGGGGCGGACACCCCTCTGGGGCCAACGTCCTGACTTTC,CASGGGHPSGANVLTF
NA,TRBV1,NA,TRBJ2-1,TGCACCAGCAGCCGGAGAACGAGACCTACTAACAATGAGCAGTTCTTC,CTSSRRTRPTNNEQFF
NA,TRBV27,NA,TRBJ1-2,TGTGCCAGCAGTTTACGGGGGTACTATGGCTACACCTTC,CASSLRGYYGYTF
NA,TRBV11-2,NA,TRBJ2-5,TGTGCCAGCAGCAAAACAGGGCAGGAGACCCAGTACTTC,CASSKTGQETQYF
once,TRBV4-3,NA,TRBJ1-2,TGCGCCAGCAGCCAAGATTACAGGCCCCATGGCTACACCTTC,CASSQDYRPHGYTF
NA,TRBV10-3,NA,TRBJ1-4,TGTGCCATCAGTGAAAGGGACAAGGAGACACTGTTTTTT,CAISERDKETLFF
NA,TRBV27,NA,TRBJ1-5,TGTGCCAGCACCCCGACAGGTCTGGGCCTCGATCAGCCCCAGCATTTT,CASTPTGLGLDQPQHF
NA,TRBV9,NA,TRBJ2-5,TGTGCCAGCAGCGTAGGATGGTTGGGGACACTGGAACGAGAGACCCAGTACTTC,CASSVGWLGTLERETQYF
NA,TRBV10-3,NA,TRBJ1-6,TGTGCCATCAGTGAGCGCCCCGGGGGAGAGGATTCACCCCTCCACTTT,CAISERPGGEDSPLHF
NA,TRBV5-8,NA,TRBJ1-5,TGTGCCAGCAGCTTGGTTACTAGAACCTCTAGCAATCAGCCCCAGCATTTT,CASSLVTRTSSNQPQHF
NA,TRBV5-1,NA,TRBJ1-2,TGCGCCAGCAGCTTGGGGGAGCCACTTGGCTACACCTTC,CASSLGEPLGYTF
NA,TRBV28,NA,TRBJ2-7,TGTGCCAGCAGTCAGGGGCGGCCCTACGAGCAGTACTTC,CASSQGRPYEQYF
NA,TRBV5-4,TRBD2,TRBJ2-2,TGTGCCAGCAGCTTGGCCAGCGGGGGCACGAACACCGGGGAGCTGTTTTTT,CASSLASGGTNTGELFF
NA,TRBV19,TRBD2,TRBJ2-1,TGTGCCAGTACCCTTTTAGCGGGGGATTTTTACAATGAGCAGTTCTTC,CASTLLAGDFYNEQFF
NA,TRBV18,TRBD1,TRBJ1-2,TGTGCCAGCTCACCACCGGTGGGACAGGGTGAGCTTGGCTACACCTTC,CASSPPVGQGELGYTF
NA,TRBV19,NA,TRBJ1-6,TGTGCCAGTAGTATAGGTGGCAGAAATTCACCCCTCCACTTT,CASSIGGRNSPLHF
NA,TRBV10-3,NA,TRBJ2-4,TGTGCCATCAGTGAGACAGGCCGTAGCATTCAGTACTTC,CAISETGRSIQYF
NA,TRBV5-1,NA,TRBJ1-2,TGCGCCAGCAGCCCTGGGGGCGCAGGAGCTAACTATGGCTACACCTTC,CASSPGGAGANYGYTF
NA,TRBV19,NA,TRBJ1-5,TGTGCATCGACAGAGAGCAATCAGCCCCAGCATTTT,CASTESNQPQHF
once,TRBV4-3,TRBD1,TRBJ2-5,TGCGCCAGCAGCAACCTCGACAGGGTGGAGACCCAGTACTTC,CASSNLDRVETQYF
NA,TRBV24-1,TRBD1,TRBJ2-7,TGTGCCACCAGTGATCCTAGATCTAACAGGGGCTCCGAGCAGTACTTC,CATSDPRSNRGSEQYF
NA,TRBV4-1,NA,TRBJ2-1,TGCGCCAGCAGCCAAGATCCCAGGGTATCCTACAATGAGCAGTTCTTC,CASSQDPRVSYNEQFF
NA,TRBV9,TRBD1,TRBJ1-2,TGTGCCAGCAGCATTTCAGGGGGCCCCAACTATGGCTACACCTTC,CASSISGGPNYGYTF
once,TRBV14,TRBD1,TRBJ2-5,TGTGCCAGCAGCACGGACAGGGAGACCCAGTACTTC,CASSTDRETQYF
NA,TRBV7-9,TRBD1,TRBJ2-6,TGTGCCAGCAGCTTAGATGGGACAGGCGGTAGGGCCAACGTCCTGACTTTC,CASSLDGTGGRANVLTF